A single T cell receptor (beta chain) is shown here with its context. Its matching antigen is unknown. Sequencing was performed with immunoSEQ multiplex PCR; in TCRdb, only in-frame clones are kept and a portion is missing. The data hold 850,000 to 1,100,000 clones, with around 77% observed a single time. This entry is derived from a study of shared clonotypes between healthy human individuals. Regarding the study as a whole: Measured sharing among donors was expected to vary with sequencing depth. Estimated clonotype richness was generally higher in naive than memory subsets.

The TCR was taken from a man between 18 and 29 years old in good health. Some clones in this sample may be carry-over from other donors' samples. The sample taken for sequencing was memory CD4+ T cells from PBMCs. Subset indicated: CD45RA-negative fraction.

The CDR3 region is CSAGGPLEQYF. For the CDR3, the DNA is TGCAGTGCTGGGGGTCCCCTGGAGCAGTACTTC. The genes are TRBV20-1 and TRBJ2-5, with D possibly being TRBD1 or TRBD2 (5 bases each). Trimming pared 5 bases from V and 11 bases from J, leaving 15 bases between. CDR1 is DFQATT and CDR2 is SNEGSKA in the germline V gene (reference sequence). This CDR3 is 11 amino acids long.